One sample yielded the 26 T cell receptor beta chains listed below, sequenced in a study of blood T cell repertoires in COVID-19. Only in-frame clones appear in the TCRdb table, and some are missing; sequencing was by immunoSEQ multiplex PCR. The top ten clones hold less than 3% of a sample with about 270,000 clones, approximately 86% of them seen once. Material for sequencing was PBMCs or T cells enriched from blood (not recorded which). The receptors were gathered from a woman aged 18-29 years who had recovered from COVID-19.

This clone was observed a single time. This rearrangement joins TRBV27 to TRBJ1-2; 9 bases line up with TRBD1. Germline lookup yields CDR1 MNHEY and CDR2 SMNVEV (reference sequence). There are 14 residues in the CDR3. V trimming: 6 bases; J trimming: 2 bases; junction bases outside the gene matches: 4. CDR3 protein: CASSTGQGNYGYTF. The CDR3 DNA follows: TGTGCCAGCAGCACAGGACAGGGGAACTATGGCTACACCTTC.

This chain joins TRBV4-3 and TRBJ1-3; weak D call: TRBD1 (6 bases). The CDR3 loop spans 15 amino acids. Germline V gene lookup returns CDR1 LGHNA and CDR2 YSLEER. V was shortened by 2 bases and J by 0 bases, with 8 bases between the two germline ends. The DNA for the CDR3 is TGCGCCAGCAGCCAACAGGGGTTCTCTGGAAACACCATATATTTT. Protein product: CASSQQGFSGNTIYF.

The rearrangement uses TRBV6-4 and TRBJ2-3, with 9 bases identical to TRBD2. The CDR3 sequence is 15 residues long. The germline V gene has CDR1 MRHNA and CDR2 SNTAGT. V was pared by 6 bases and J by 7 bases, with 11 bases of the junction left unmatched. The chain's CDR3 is CASSALAGTHYTQYF. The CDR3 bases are TGTGCCAGCAGCGCCCTAGCGGGGACCCATTATACGCAGTATTTT.

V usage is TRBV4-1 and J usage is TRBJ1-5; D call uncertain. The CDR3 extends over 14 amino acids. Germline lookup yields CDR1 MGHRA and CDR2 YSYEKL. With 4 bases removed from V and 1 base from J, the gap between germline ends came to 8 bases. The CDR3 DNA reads TGCGCCAGCAGCCCAAGCGGGAGCAATCAGCCCCAGCATTTT. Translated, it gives CASSPSGSNQPQHF.

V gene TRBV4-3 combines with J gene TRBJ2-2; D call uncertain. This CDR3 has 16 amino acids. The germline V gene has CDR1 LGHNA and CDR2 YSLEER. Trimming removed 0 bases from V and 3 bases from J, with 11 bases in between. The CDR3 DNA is TGCGCCAGCAGCCAAGACGCGGTTGGCTACACCGGGGAGCTGTTTTTT. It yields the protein CASSQDAVGYTGELFF.

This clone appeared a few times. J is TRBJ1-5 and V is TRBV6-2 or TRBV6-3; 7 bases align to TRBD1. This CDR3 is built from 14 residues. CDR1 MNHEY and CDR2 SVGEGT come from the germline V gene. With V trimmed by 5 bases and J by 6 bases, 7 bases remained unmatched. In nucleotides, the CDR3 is TGTGCCAGCAGTGACAGGGTAGGCATTCAGCCCCAGCATTTT. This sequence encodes CASSDRVGIQPQHF.

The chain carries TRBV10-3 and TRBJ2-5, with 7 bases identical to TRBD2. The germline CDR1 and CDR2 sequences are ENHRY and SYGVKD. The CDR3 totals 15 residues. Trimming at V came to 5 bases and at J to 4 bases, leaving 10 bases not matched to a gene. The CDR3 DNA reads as TGTGCCATCAGTTCTAGCGGAAAGCCATCAGAGACCCAGTACTTC. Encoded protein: CAISSSGKPSETQYF.

For the CDR3, the DNA is TGCGCCAGCAGCCACGACAGCCGCCCTTACTCTGGGGCCAACGTCCTGACTTTC. Its protein is CASSHDSRPYSGANVLTF. The chain links TRBV4-3 to TRBJ2-6, with D tentatively TRBD1 (5 bases). Trimming shortened V by 3 bases and J by 0 bases, and 15 bases separated the two germline ends. The germline V gene encodes CDR1 LGHNA and CDR2 YSLEER. This CDR3 region has 18 residues.

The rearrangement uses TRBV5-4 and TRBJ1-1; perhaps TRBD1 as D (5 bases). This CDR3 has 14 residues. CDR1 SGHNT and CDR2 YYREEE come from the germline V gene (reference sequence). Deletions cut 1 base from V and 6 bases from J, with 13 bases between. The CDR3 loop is CASSLKQGGSEAFF. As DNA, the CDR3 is TGTGCCAGCAGCTTGAAGCAGGGTGGTTCTGAAGCTTTCTTT. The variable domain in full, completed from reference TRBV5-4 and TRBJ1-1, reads ETGVTQSPTHLIKTRGQQVTLRCSSQSGHNTVSWYQQALGQGPQFIFQYYREEENGRGNFPPRFSGLQFPNYSSELNVNALELDDSALYLCASSLKQGGSEAFFGQGTRLTVV.

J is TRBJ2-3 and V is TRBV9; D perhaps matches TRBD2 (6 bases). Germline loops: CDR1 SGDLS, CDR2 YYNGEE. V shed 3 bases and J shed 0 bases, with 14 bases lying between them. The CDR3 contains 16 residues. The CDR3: CASSARGGGSTDTQYF. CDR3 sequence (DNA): TGTGCCAGCAGCGCAAGGGGAGGAGGAAGCACAGATACGCAGTATTTT.

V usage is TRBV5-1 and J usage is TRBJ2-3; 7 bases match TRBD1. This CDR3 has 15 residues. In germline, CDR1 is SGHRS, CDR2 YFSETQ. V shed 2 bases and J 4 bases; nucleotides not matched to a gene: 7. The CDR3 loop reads CASSLGGAAPDTQYF. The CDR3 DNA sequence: TGCGCCAGCAGCTTAGGGGGCGCAGCCCCAGATACGCAGTATTTT.

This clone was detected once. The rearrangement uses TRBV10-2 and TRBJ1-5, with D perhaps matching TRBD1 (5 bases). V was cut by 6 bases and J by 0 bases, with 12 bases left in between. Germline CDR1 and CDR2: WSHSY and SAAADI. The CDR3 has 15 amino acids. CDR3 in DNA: TGCGCCAGCAGACGGGGGGTCGGTAGCAATCAGCCCCAGCATTTT. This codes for CASRRGVGSNQPQHF.

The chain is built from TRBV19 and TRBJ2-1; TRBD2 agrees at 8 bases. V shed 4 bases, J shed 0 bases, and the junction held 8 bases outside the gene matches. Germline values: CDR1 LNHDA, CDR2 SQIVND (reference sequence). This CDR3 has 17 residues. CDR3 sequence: CASSKAGGPSSYNEQFF. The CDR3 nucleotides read TGTGCCAGTAGTAAGGCGGGGGGCCCCAGCTCCTACAATGAGCAGTTCTTC.

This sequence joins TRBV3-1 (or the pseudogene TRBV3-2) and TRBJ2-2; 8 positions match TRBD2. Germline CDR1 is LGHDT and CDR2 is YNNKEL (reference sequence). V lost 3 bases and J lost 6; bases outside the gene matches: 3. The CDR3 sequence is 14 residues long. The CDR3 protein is CASSHDSGAGELFF. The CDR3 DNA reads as TGTGCCAGCAGCCATGATAGCGGGGCCGGGGAGCTGTTTTTT.

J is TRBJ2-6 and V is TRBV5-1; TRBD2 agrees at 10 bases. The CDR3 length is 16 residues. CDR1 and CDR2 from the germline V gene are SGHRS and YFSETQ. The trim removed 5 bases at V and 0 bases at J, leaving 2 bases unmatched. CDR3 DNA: TGCGCCAGCAGTACTAGCGGGGACTCTGGGGCCAACGTCCTGACTTTC. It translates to CASSTSGDSGANVLTF.

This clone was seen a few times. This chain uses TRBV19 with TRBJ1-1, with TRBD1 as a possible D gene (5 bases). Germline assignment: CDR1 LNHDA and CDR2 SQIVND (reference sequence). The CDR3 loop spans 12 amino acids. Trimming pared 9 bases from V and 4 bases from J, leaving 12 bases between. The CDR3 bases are TGTGCCAGCCAGGGATTGGGCACTGAAGCTTTCTTT. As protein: CASQGLGTEAFF.

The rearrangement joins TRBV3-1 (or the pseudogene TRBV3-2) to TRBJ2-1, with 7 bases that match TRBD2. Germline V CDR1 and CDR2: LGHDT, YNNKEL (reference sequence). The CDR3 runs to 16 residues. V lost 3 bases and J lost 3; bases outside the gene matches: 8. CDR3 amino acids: CASSQGRGTIYNEQFF. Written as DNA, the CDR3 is TGTGCCAGCAGCCAGGGCCGCGGGACTATCTACAATGAGCAGTTCTTC.

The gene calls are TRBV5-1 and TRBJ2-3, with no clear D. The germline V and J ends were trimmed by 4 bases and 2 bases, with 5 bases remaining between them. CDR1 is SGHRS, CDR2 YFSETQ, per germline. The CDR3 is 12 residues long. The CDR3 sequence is CASSNFTDTQYF. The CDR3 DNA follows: TGCGCCAGCAGCAACTTCACAGATACGCAGTATTTT. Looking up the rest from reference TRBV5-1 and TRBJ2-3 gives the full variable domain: KAGVTQTPRYLIKTRGQQVTLSCSPISGHRSVSWYQQTPGQGLQFLFEYFSETQRNKGNFPGRFSGRQFSNSRSEMNVSTLELGDSALYLCASSNFTDTQYFGPGTRLTVL.

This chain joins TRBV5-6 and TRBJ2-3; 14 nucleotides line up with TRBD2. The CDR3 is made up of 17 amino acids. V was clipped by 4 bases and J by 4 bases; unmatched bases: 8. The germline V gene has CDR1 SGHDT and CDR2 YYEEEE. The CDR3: CASSPRLAGGPADTQYF. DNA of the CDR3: TGTGCCAGCAGCCCCAGACTAGCGGGAGGGCCGGCAGATACGCAGTATTTT. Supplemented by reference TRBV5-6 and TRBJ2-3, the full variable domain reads DAGVTQSPTHLIKTRGQQVTLRCSPKSGHDTVSWYQQALGQGPQFIFQYYEEEERQRGNFPDRFSGHQFPNYSSELNVNALLLGDSALYLCASSPRLAGGPADTQYFGPGTRLTVL.

CDR3 DNA: TGTGCCAGCAGCCAAGATGCCTTAAACGTGGGACAGGGGAGGAATGAGCAGTTCTTC. Amino acids: CASSQDALNVGQGRNEQFF. The chain carries TRBV3-1 (or the pseudogene TRBV3-2) and TRBJ2-1, with 10 bases lining up with TRBD1. CDR1 is LGHDT, CDR2 YNNKEL, per germline (reference sequence). This CDR3 contains 19 residues. The trim removed 0 bases at V and 7 bases at J, leaving 15 bases unmatched.

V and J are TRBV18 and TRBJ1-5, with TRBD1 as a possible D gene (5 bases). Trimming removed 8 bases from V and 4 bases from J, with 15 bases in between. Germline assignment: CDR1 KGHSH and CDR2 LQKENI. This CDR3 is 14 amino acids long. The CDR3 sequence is CASGRAGGNQPQHF. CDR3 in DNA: TGTGCCAGCGGCCGGGCCGGGGGTAATCAGCCCCAGCATTTT.

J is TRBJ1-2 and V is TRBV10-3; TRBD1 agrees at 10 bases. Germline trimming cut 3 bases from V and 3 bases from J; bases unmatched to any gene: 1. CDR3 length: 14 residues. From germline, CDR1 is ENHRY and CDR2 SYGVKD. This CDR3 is CAISDGQGDYGYTF. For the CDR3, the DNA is TGTGCCATCAGTGATGGACAGGGGGACTATGGCTACACCTTC.

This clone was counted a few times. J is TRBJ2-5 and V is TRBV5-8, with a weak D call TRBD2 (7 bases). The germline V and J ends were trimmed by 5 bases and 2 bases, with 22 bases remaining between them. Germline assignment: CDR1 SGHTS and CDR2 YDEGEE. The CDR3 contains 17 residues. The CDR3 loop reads CASSMRRDGRGQETQYF. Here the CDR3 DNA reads TGTGCCAGCAGTATGAGGCGCGATGGGAGGGGGCAAGAGACCCAGTACTTC.

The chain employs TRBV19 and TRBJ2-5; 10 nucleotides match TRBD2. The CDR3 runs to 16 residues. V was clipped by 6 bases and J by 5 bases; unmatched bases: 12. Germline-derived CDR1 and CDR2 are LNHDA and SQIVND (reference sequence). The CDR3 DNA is TGTGCCAGTAGCTCTCAACCGGGACTAGCGACGGAGACCCAGTACTTC. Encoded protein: CASSSQPGLATETQYF. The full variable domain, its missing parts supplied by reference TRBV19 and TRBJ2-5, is DGGITQSPKYLFRKEGQNVTLSCEQNLNHDAMYWYRQDPGQGLRLIYYSQIVNDFQKGDIAEGYSVSREKKESFPLTVTSAQKNPTAFYLCASSSQPGLATETQYFGPGTRLLVL.

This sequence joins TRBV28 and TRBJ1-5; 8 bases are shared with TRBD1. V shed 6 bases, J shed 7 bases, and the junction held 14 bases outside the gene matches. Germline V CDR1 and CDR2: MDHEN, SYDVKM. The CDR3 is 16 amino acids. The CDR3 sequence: CASSDGQGLGYQPQHF. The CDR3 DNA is TGTGCCAGCAGCGATGGACAGGGCTTGGGATACCAGCCCCAGCATTTT.

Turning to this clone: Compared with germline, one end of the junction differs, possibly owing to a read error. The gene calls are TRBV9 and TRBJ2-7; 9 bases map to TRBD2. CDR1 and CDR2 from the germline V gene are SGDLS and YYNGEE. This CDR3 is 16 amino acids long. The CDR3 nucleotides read TGTGCCAGCAGCGTGGGGACCGGGACTAGCTCCCACGAGCAGTACTTC. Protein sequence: CASSVGTGTSSHEQYF. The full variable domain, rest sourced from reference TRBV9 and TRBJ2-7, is DSGVTQTPKHLITATGQRVTLRCSPRSGDLSVYWYQQSLDQGLQFLIQYYNGEERAKGNILERFSAQQFPDLHSELNLSSLELGDSALYFCASSVGTGTSSHEQYFGPGTRLTVT.